This T cell receptor beta chain emerged from a study of blood T cells in healthy people across ages. This clonotype was detected only a few times. Its antigen is currently unknown. A second PCR of about 7 to 12 cycles used a sample-barcoded 5' primer and a J-beta primer mix. MiXCR was run by TCRdb on the 5' RACE reads, yielding one entry per CDR3 protein. The profile shows about 770,000 distinct CDR3 sequences, 44% of them singletons. The study, taken as a whole, reports: Long-lived donors exceeded aged donors in naive CD4+ cells and diversity.

Each donor supplied approximately 10 milliliters of peripheral blood. The CDR3 sequence is 13 residues long. Germline lookup yields CDR1 DFQATT and CDR2 SNEGSKA (reference sequence). The chain recombines TRBV20-1 with TRBJ2-4, with 7 nucleotides matching TRBD2. The end of the DNA fits TRBJ2-7 better, so the J call may be wrong. The sequence derives from a man aged 55 to 69 in good health. Sequencing was carried out using blood. Here the CDR3 reads CSARVGGAYEQYF. The CDR3 nucleotides are TGCAGTGCTAGGGTGGGGGGGGCCTACGAGCAGTACTTC.